The following is a T cell receptor (beta chain) sequence with its context. The target antigen is unknown. Its ends do not fully match the called genes, so a read error is possible. The sample originates from a study of OX40 agonist ivuxolimab in advanced cancers. On the study more broadly: Prior anti-PD-1, anti-PD-L1 or anti-CTLA-4 therapy did not bar entry, and around 39% had some.

Sequencing was performed with immunoSEQ multiplex PCR; in TCRdb, only in-frame clones are kept and a portion is missing. The sample records fewer than 25,000 clones, more than 70% being singletons. Study-wide points: Doses of 0.1 to 3.0 mg/kg were accompanied by clonal expansion of CD4+ and CD8+ blood T cells by week 6. On average, a greater number of expanded clones characterised CD8+ T cells relative to CD4+.

Blood got drawn at baseline, again on cycle 4 day 1, and then on cycle 7 day 1. Sample: CD4+ or CD8+ T cells sorted from blood, taken in a trial of the OX40 agonist ivuxolimab. This TCR was recovered from an adult with an advanced solid tumor such as melanoma, head and neck, liver or kidney cancer.

This CDR3 reads CAGSLAGVAGVDTQYF. The CDR3 bases are TGTGCCGGCAGCTTGGCGGGAGTCGCGGGGGTAGATACGCAGTATTTT. The chain uses TRBV5-6 and TRBJ2-3; 7 bases align to TRBD2. The CDR3 runs to 16 residues. Looked up from germline, CDR1 is SGHDT and CDR2 is YYEEEE.